Following are 20 T cell receptor beta chains from one sample sequenced in a study of CD8+CD57+ T cells in acquired aplastic anemia. Previously, flow cytometry had revealed CD8+CD57+ cell expansion in the patients chosen for sequencing. Researchers used genomic DNA as the template to profile TCR beta VDJ and CDR3. TCRdb independently ran MiXCR on the reads; one entry per CDR3 protein. Among 160,000 or so distinct CDR3 sequences listed, approximately 51% were seen once. Sequenced material: sorted CD4+, CD8+, or CD8+CD57+ T cells (not recorded which) from PBMCs. The receptors were sampled from a human donor with aplastic anemia.

V and J are TRBV10-3 and TRBJ1-5, with D perhaps TRBD1 (6 bases). The length of the CDR3 is 12 residues. Trimming cost V 9 bases and J 3 bases, with 9 bases left between them. The V gene's germline CDR1 is ENHRY and CDR2 SYGVKD. In DNA form, the CDR3 reads TGTGCCATTGGACAGTTCAATCAGCCCCAGCATTTT. It codes for CAIGQFNQPQHF.

This clonotype was detected a few times. The genes are TRBV6-1 and TRBJ2-1; the D is unclear. CDR1 and CDR2 (germline): MNHNS, SASEGT. V was shortened by 3 bases and J by 0 bases, with 15 bases between the two germline ends. The CDR3 totals 17 residues. In DNA form, the CDR3 reads TGTGCCAGCAGTGATTTGGGCACCCCCCACTCCTACAATGAGCAGTTCTTC. Protein product: CASSDLGTPHSYNEQFF.

This clonotype was seen just once. The chain joins TRBV29-1 to TRBJ1-1; perhaps TRBD1 as D (5 bases). V was clipped by 4 bases and J by 4 bases, with 10 bases between them. The CDR3 length is 12 residues. Germline CDR1 reads SQVTM; CDR2 reads ANQGSEA. This CDR3 is CSVVGGTTEAFF. The CDR3 DNA reads as TGCAGCGTTGTGGGGGGAACCACTGAAGCTTTCTTT.

The rearrangement joins TRBV2 to TRBJ1-2; D remains ambiguous. CDR3 length equals 15 residues. CDR1 and CDR2 from the germline V gene are SNHLY and FYNNEI. V was trimmed by 7 bases and J by 6 bases, leaving 21 bases between them. CDR3 loop: CASTNGWFFSDGYTF. The CDR3 DNA reads as TGTGCCAGCACCAACGGTTGGTTCTTTTCAGATGGCTACACCTTC.

The V gene is TRBV7-9, the J gene TRBJ1-2; maybe TRBD1 (5 bases). CDR3 length: 13 amino acids. Germline loops: CDR1 SEHNR, CDR2 FQNEAQ (reference sequence). V dropped 0 bases and J dropped 6 bases, with 8 bases sitting between them. The CDR3 region is CASSLAVGDGYTF. The CDR3 coding sequence is TGTGCCAGCAGCTTAGCGGTGGGGGATGGCTACACCTTC. Looking up the rest from reference TRBV7-9 and TRBJ1-2 gives the full variable domain: DTGVSQNPRHKITKRGQNVTFRCDPISEHNRLYWYRQTLGQGPEFLTYFQNEAQLEKSRLLSDRFSAERPKGSFSTLEIQRTEQGDSAMYLCASSLAVGDGYTFGSGTRLTVV.

This clonotype was found a few times. The chain links TRBV7-2 to TRBJ1-2; D perhaps matches TRBD1 (5 bases). The CDR3 totals 14 residues. V lost 7 bases and J 2 bases, leaving 14 bases between the germline ends. Germline values: CDR1 SGHTA, CDR2 FQGNSA. Written as DNA, the CDR3 is TGTGCCAGCAAATTAGGGGCAGGGAACTATGGCTACACCTTC. It translates to CASKLGAGNYGYTF.

This clonotype has a count of ten or more. The chain is built from TRBV5-1 and TRBJ2-3, with 7 bases lining up with TRBD1. Germline V gives CDR1 SGHRS, CDR2 YFSETQ. After removal of 0 bases from V and 0 bases from J, the junction contained 7 bases not matched to a gene. The CDR3 spans 17 residues. The CDR3 protein is CASSLATGHLSTDTQYF. The DNA for the CDR3 is TGCGCCAGCAGCTTGGCGACAGGGCATCTCAGCACAGATACGCAGTATTTT.

Notes on this clonotype: The germline gene is not matched at one end of the junction; a read error may be the cause. The chain links TRBV4-2 to TRBJ2-1; TRBD2 matches at 10 bases. Per the germline V gene, CDR1 is LGHNA and CDR2 is YNFKEQ. The CDR3 runs 16 residues. This chain's CDR3 is CASSPLAGVSYNERFF. The CDR3, as DNA: TGTGCCAGCAGCCCCCTAGCGGGAGTCTCCTACAATGAGCGGTTCTTC.

Ten or more counts support this clonotype. V and J are TRBV7-2 and TRBJ1-2; tentative D call: TRBD1 (5 bases). V dropped 0 bases and J dropped 6 bases, with 14 bases sitting between them. The CDR3 consists of 15 residues. Germline V gene lookup returns CDR1 SGHTA and CDR2 FQGNSA. Here the CDR3 DNA reads TGTGCCAGCAGCTTAGCGGGGAGGGGTGGTCATGGCTACACCTTC. It translates to CASSLAGRGGHGYTF.

This clonotype was counted many times. V usage is TRBV5-1 and J usage is TRBJ1-2; 8 nucleotides agree with TRBD1. Germline V gives CDR1 SGHRS, CDR2 YFSETQ. This CDR3 comprises 17 residues. Germline trimming cut 0 bases from V and 6 bases from J; bases unmatched to any gene: 13. The CDR3 sequence is CASSLEGYQGTGDGYTF. CDR3 coding DNA: TGCGCCAGCAGCTTGGAAGGGTACCAAGGGACAGGAGATGGCTACACCTTC.

V is TRBV7-2 and J is TRBJ2-5; D is uncertain. The V gene lost 1 base and the J gene lost 2 bases, with 5 bases spanning the gap. This CDR3 is built from 13 residues. Germline V CDR1 and CDR2: SGHTA, FQGNSA. The CDR3 nucleotides read TGTGCCAGCAGCTTAGAGGCGCAAGAGACCCAGTACTTC. It yields the protein CASSLEAQETQYF.

At least ten counts were recorded for this clonotype. This chain joins TRBV19 and TRBJ2-3, with D possibly matching TRBD2 (5 bases). V was pared by 4 bases and J by 2 bases, with 10 bases between. The germline CDR1 and CDR2 sequences are LNHDA and SQIVND (reference sequence). This CDR3 is 14 amino acids long. The CDR3 protein is CASSTPGLTDTQYF. CDR3 DNA: TGTGCCAGTAGTACACCAGGACTCACAGATACGCAGTATTTT.

Comments on this clonotype: A much larger clone lies one base from this, so it may be a read error. V usage is TRBV6-1 and J usage is TRBJ2-7; TRBD1 agrees at 8 bases. The CDR3 contains 14 residues. V lost 8 bases and J lost 2; bases outside the gene matches: 8. Germline values: CDR1 MNHNS, CDR2 SASEGT. The CDR3 loop is CASLQQGVAYEQYV. The CDR3 nucleotides read TGTGCCAGCCTCCAACAGGGGGTGGCCTACGAGCAGTACGTC.

This clonotype was picked up many times. The V gene is TRBV7-2, the J gene TRBJ2-6; D not certain. Germline loops: CDR1 SGHTA, CDR2 FQGNSA. The CDR3 sequence is 15 residues long. V lost 2 bases and J 4 bases, leaving 9 bases between the germline ends. CDR3 protein: CASSLFLVGANVLTF. CDR3 in DNA: TGTGCCAGCAGCTTATTCCTCGTAGGGGCCAACGTCCTGACTTTC.

The gene calls are TRBV13 and TRBJ1-6, with 10 bases matching TRBD1. V shed 5 bases and J 10 bases; nucleotides not matched to a gene: 5. In germline, CDR1 is PRHDT, CDR2 FYEKMQ (reference sequence). The CDR3 is 14 amino acids. CDR3 sequence (DNA): TGTGCCAGCAGCCGGGGACAGGGGAGATCACCCCTCCACTTT. It yields the protein CASSRGQGRSPLHF.

This clonotype was found many times. This chain joins TRBV24-1 and TRBJ2-2; 9 nucleotides align to TRBD1. This CDR3 spans 13 amino acids. V was clipped by 8 bases and J by 6 bases; unmatched bases: 3. Germline-derived CDR1 and CDR2 are KGHDR and SFDVKD. For the CDR3, the DNA is TGTGCCACCAAGGGACAGGGAGCCGGGGAGCTGTTTTTT. It specifies CATKGQGAGELFF.

This chain connects TRBV6-1 to TRBJ1-1; a possible D gene is TRBD1 (5 bases). The CDR3 sequence is 15 residues long. Germline CDR1 MNHNS, CDR2 SASEGT. The V gene lost 6 bases and the J gene lost 1 base, with 15 bases spanning the gap. Written as DNA, the CDR3 is TGTGCCAGCAGACCAGGGTCGGTTAGGAACACTGAAGCTTTCTTT. Encoded protein: CASRPGSVRNTEAFF.

This clonotype was observed a few times. J is TRBJ2-7 and V is TRBV7-9, with 11 bases fitting TRBD2. This CDR3 is built from 14 residues. Germline-derived CDR1 and CDR2 are SEHNR and FQNEAQ (reference sequence). J was trimmed by 3 bases and V by 3 bases; bases with no gene match: 1. The CDR3 is CASSFGLAGYEQYF. CDR3 nucleotides: TGTGCCAGCAGCTTTGGACTAGCGGGCTACGAGCAGTACTTC.

This chain uses TRBV2 with TRBJ2-2; D is possibly TRBD2 (6 bases). Germline V lookup: CDR1 SNHLY, CDR2 FYNNEI. The CDR3 totals 16 residues. DNA of the CDR3: TGTCCTAGCAGTGATTCCGGGACTCGCCGCGCCGGGGAGCTGTTTTTT. Its protein product is CPSSDSGTRRAGELFF.

This clonotype was seen many times. DNA of the CDR3: TGCGCCAGCAGCCGAGATAGAGACAGGGCGAACGGAAACACCATATATTTT. Translating gives CASSRDRDRANGNTIYF. The chain couples TRBV4-1 to TRBJ1-3; 7 nucleotides line up with TRBD1. Germline trimming cut 4 bases from V and 4 bases from J; bases unmatched to any gene: 13. CDR1 is MGHRA and CDR2 is YSYEKL in the germline V gene. CDR3 length equals 17 residues.